Listed below are T cell receptor beta chains from one sample, sequenced in a study of blood T cells in healthy people across ages. TCRdb re-derived calls from the 5' RACE reads in MiXCR, one entry per CDR3 protein. Among more than 650,000 distinct CDR3 sequences listed, roughly 20% were seen once. The sequenced material came from blood. The receptors shown here come from a man in his sixties or seventies in good health. Each CDR3 is given with its conserved first and last residue. Each record gives: CDR3 protein, CDR3 DNA, CDR3 length, J gene, V gene, D gene, clone size. The D gene is left open where the match is weak. The size field is filled for only some rows; it gives once, few, many or a size class.

cdr3_aa: CSVGGLAGTHEQYF; cdr3_nt: TGCAGCGTTGGGGGACTAGCGGGGACCCACGAGCAGTACTTC; cdr3_length: 14; j_call: TRBJ2-7; v_call: TRBV29-1; d_call: TRBD2; clone_size: -
cdr3_aa: CASSQDRDRVSRQQFF; cdr3_nt: TGTGCCAGCAGCCAAGACCGGGACAGGGTATCTCGGCAGCAGTTCTTC; cdr3_length: 16; j_call: TRBJ2-1; v_call: TRBV14; d_call: TRBD1; clone_size: few
cdr3_aa: CASSRAGSDNNSPLHF; cdr3_nt: TGTGCCAGCAGCCGCGCGGGGAGTGACAATAATTCACCCCTCCACTTT; cdr3_length: 16; j_call: TRBJ1-6; v_call: TRBV7-9; d_call: -; clone_size: few
cdr3_aa: CASSLEARNPAKNIQYF; cdr3_nt: TGTGCCAGCAGTTTAGAAGCTAGGAACCCAGCCAAAAACATTCAGTACTTC; cdr3_length: 17; j_call: TRBJ2-4; v_call: TRBV12-3/TRBV12-4; d_call: -; clone_size: -
cdr3_aa: CASSGGTVLNEKLFF; cdr3_nt: TGTGCCAGCAGCGGTGGGACAGTCCTAAATGAAAAACTGTTTTTT; cdr3_length: 15; j_call: TRBJ1-4; v_call: TRBV7-6; d_call: TRBD1; clone_size: few
cdr3_aa: CSASPSGRLNIQYF; cdr3_nt: TGCAGTGCTAGTCCTAGCGGGCGTTTAAACATTCAGTACTTC; cdr3_length: 14; j_call: TRBJ2-4; v_call: TRBV20-1; d_call: TRBD2; clone_size: few
cdr3_aa: CASRHDHNEQFF; cdr3_nt: TGTGCCAGCAGGCATGACCACAATGAGCAGTTCTTC; cdr3_length: 12; j_call: TRBJ2-1; v_call: TRBV7-2; d_call: -; clone_size: many
cdr3_aa: CASSEFSGTCNTGELFF; cdr3_nt: TGCGCCAGCAGTGAGTTTTCCGGGACATGCAACACCGGGGAGCTGTTTTTT; cdr3_length: 17; j_call: TRBJ2-2; v_call: TRBV10-1; d_call: -; clone_size: -
cdr3_aa: CASSTSPHNEQFF; cdr3_nt: TGTGCCAGCAGCACTAGCCCCCACAATGAGCAGTTCTTC; cdr3_length: 13; j_call: TRBJ2-1; v_call: TRBV9; d_call: -; clone_size: -
cdr3_aa: CSARGERGAIVNEQFF; cdr3_nt: TGCAGTGCTAGAGGGGAGCGGGGGGCCATTGTTAATGAGCAGTTCTTC; cdr3_length: 16; j_call: TRBJ2-1; v_call: TRBV20-1; d_call: TRBD2; clone_size: -
cdr3_aa: CASRRLAGGINEQFF; cdr3_nt: TGTGCCAGCAGAAGACTAGCGGGGGGTATTAATGAGCAGTTCTTC; cdr3_length: 15; j_call: TRBJ2-1; v_call: TRBV9; d_call: TRBD2; clone_size: few
cdr3_aa: CSASRPGPTHHEQYF; cdr3_nt: TGCAGTGCTAGCCGTCCGGGACCCACCCATCACGAGCAGTACTTC; cdr3_length: 15; j_call: TRBJ2-7; v_call: TRBV20-1; d_call: -; clone_size: -
cdr3_aa: CASSRGEGNEKLFF; cdr3_nt: TGCGCCAGCAGTCGAGGGGAGGGTAATGAAAAACTGTTTTTT; cdr3_length: 14; j_call: TRBJ1-4; v_call: TRBV4-1; d_call: -; clone_size: -
cdr3_aa: CASSLETDWPAFF; cdr3_nt: TGTGCCAGCAGCTTAGAAACCGATTGGCCAGCTTTCTTT; cdr3_length: 13; j_call: TRBJ1-1; v_call: TRBV7-9; d_call: -; clone_size: few
cdr3_aa: CAIQREIKETQYF; cdr3_nt: TGTGCCATTCAGCGGGAGATTAAAGAGACCCAGTACTTC; cdr3_length: 13; j_call: TRBJ2-5; v_call: TRBV2; d_call: TRBD2; clone_size: -
cdr3_aa: CASSLRLDGPGQGSAFF; cdr3_nt: TGTGCCAGCAGTTTAAGGCTAGACGGACCGGGACAGGGATCCGCTTTCTTT; cdr3_length: 17; j_call: TRBJ1-1; v_call: TRBV12-3/TRBV12-4; d_call: TRBD1; clone_size: -
cdr3_aa: CAISSARDTQYF; cdr3_nt: TGTGCCATCAGCTCGGCTAGAGATACGCAGTATTTT; cdr3_length: 12; j_call: TRBJ2-3; v_call: TRBV10-3; d_call: -; clone_size: few
cdr3_aa: CASSFELAGGRNEQFF; cdr3_nt: TGTGCCAGCAGCTTCGAACTAGCGGGAGGGCGAAATGAGCAGTTCTTC; cdr3_length: 16; j_call: TRBJ2-1; v_call: TRBV7-3; d_call: TRBD2; clone_size: few
cdr3_aa: CASRSRDSNQPQHF; cdr3_nt: TGTGCCAGTAGGAGCCGGGACAGCAATCAGCCCCAGCATTTT; cdr3_length: 14; j_call: TRBJ1-5; v_call: TRBV19; d_call: -; clone_size: few
cdr3_aa: CASSFGGGLSTDTQYF; cdr3_nt: TGTGCCAGCAGCTTCGGGGGGGGACTTAGCACAGATACGCAGTATTTT; cdr3_length: 16; j_call: TRBJ2-3; v_call: TRBV11-2; d_call: TRBD2; clone_size: -
cdr3_aa: CSAGGGDGYTF; cdr3_nt: TGCAGCGCTGGGGGAGGTGATGGCTACACCTTC; cdr3_length: 11; j_call: TRBJ1-2; v_call: TRBV29-1; d_call: -; clone_size: few
cdr3_aa: CASSLVGQGVDTQYF; cdr3_nt: TGCGCCAGCAGCTTGGTGGGACAGGGTGTAGATACGCAGTATTTT; cdr3_length: 15; j_call: TRBJ2-3; v_call: TRBV5-1; d_call: TRBD1; clone_size: -
cdr3_aa: CASRRGPANTGELFF; cdr3_nt: TGTGCCAGCAGGCGGGGGCCGGCGAACACCGGGGAGCTGTTTTTT; cdr3_length: 15; j_call: TRBJ2-2; v_call: TRBV21-1; d_call: -; clone_size: -
cdr3_aa: CASSPWEMLNEQFF; cdr3_nt: TGTGCCAGCAGCCCCTGGGAGATGTTGAATGAGCAGTTCTTC; cdr3_length: 14; j_call: TRBJ2-1; v_call: TRBV7-2; d_call: -; clone_size: many
cdr3_aa: CASSIAPSGGEQYF; cdr3_nt: TGTGCCAGTAGTATAGCGCCTAGCGGGGGCGAGCAGTACTTC; cdr3_length: 14; j_call: TRBJ2-7; v_call: TRBV19; d_call: TRBD2; clone_size: -
cdr3_aa: CASTDSGLSKETQYF; cdr3_nt: TGTGCCAGCACTGATTCAGGGCTTTCAAAAGAGACCCAGTACTTC; cdr3_length: 15; j_call: TRBJ2-5; v_call: TRBV6-6; d_call: -; clone_size: -
cdr3_aa: CASSLQFGEVEAFF; cdr3_nt: TGCGCCAGCAGCTTGCAATTCGGGGAGGTTGAAGCTTTCTTT; cdr3_length: 14; j_call: TRBJ1-1; v_call: TRBV5-1; d_call: -; clone_size: -
cdr3_aa: CASSKQNTGELFF; cdr3_nt: TGTGCCAGCAGCAAGCAGAACACCGGGGAGCTGTTTTTT; cdr3_length: 13; j_call: TRBJ2-2; v_call: TRBV7-2; d_call: -; clone_size: -
cdr3_aa: CATSDSPGGENIQYF; cdr3_nt: TGTGCCACCAGTGATTCCCCCGGGGGCGAAAACATTCAGTACTTC; cdr3_length: 15; j_call: TRBJ2-4; v_call: TRBV24-1; d_call: -; clone_size: few
cdr3_aa: CASSPILDTEAFF; cdr3_nt: TGTGCCAGCAGCCCAATCTTGGACACTGAAGCTTTCTTT; cdr3_length: 13; j_call: TRBJ1-1; v_call: TRBV7-9; d_call: -; clone_size: -
cdr3_aa: CSASDSGRGTGELFF; cdr3_nt: TGCAGTGCTAGTGATAGCGGGAGGGGGACCGGGGAGCTGTTTTTT; cdr3_length: 15; j_call: TRBJ2-2; v_call: TRBV20-1; d_call: TRBD2; clone_size: few
cdr3_aa: CSVARGLGETQYF; cdr3_nt: TGCAGCGTTGCTAGGGGGCTGGGAGAGACCCAGTACTTC; cdr3_length: 13; j_call: TRBJ2-5; v_call: TRBV29-1; d_call: TRBD1; clone_size: -
cdr3_aa: CASSRAGGQEQYF; cdr3_nt: TGTGCCAGCAGCCGCGCGGGGGGACAGGAGCAGTATTTT; cdr3_length: 13; j_call: TRBJ2-3; v_call: TRBV6-5; d_call: -; clone_size: -
cdr3_aa: CASSALWTSRPDGNTIYF; cdr3_nt: TGCGCCAGCAGCGCCCTTTGGACGAGTCGCCCGGACGGAAACACCATATATTTT; cdr3_length: 18; j_call: TRBJ1-3; v_call: TRBV5-1; d_call: -; clone_size: -
cdr3_aa: CASSKGRRPIRPGPITDTQYF; cdr3_nt: TGTGCCAGCAGCAAAGGACGGAGACCTATCCGCCCGGGACCAATCACAGATACGCAGTATTTT; cdr3_length: 21; j_call: TRBJ2-3; v_call: TRBV21-1; d_call: -; clone_size: few
cdr3_aa: CASSQDRRDIYGYTF; cdr3_nt: TGTGCCAGCAGCCAAGATCGGAGGGACATATATGGCTACACCTTC; cdr3_length: 15; j_call: TRBJ1-2; v_call: TRBV14; d_call: -; clone_size: -
cdr3_aa: CASSHRVESYYGYTF; cdr3_nt: TGCGCCAGCAGCCACCGAGTCGAGTCCTACTATGGCTACACCTTC; cdr3_length: 15; j_call: TRBJ1-2; v_call: TRBV4-3; d_call: -; clone_size: -
cdr3_aa: CATSRDKTSGTGTQYF; cdr3_nt: TGTGCCACCAGCAGAGATAAGACCTCCGGAACGGGTACGCAGTATTTT; cdr3_length: 16; j_call: TRBJ2-3; v_call: TRBV15; d_call: -; clone_size: -
cdr3_aa: CASSRDAGEKLFF; cdr3_nt: TGTGCCAGCAGCCGGGACGCAGGCGAAAAACTGTTTTTT; cdr3_length: 13; j_call: TRBJ1-4; v_call: TRBV7-2; d_call: -; clone_size: few
cdr3_aa: CASSLGDLRTDTQYF; cdr3_nt: TGTGCCAGCAGCCTAGGAGACTTACGCACAGATACGCAGTATTTT; cdr3_length: 15; j_call: TRBJ2-3; v_call: TRBV9; d_call: -; clone_size: few
cdr3_aa: CASSFPTAPNTEAFF; cdr3_nt: TGCGCCAGCAGCTTCCCGACAGCACCGAACACTGAAGCTTTCTTT; cdr3_length: 15; j_call: TRBJ1-1; v_call: TRBV5-1; d_call: -; clone_size: few
cdr3_aa: CSARDASFYEQYF; cdr3_nt: TGCAGTGCTAGAGATGCATCCTTCTACGAGCAGTACTTC; cdr3_length: 13; j_call: TRBJ2-7; v_call: TRBV20-1; d_call: -; clone_size: few
cdr3_aa: CASSLGGTGEYYNEQFF; cdr3_nt: TGTGCCAGCAGTTTAGGAGGGACAGGGGAATACTACAATGAGCAGTTCTTC; cdr3_length: 17; j_call: TRBJ2-1; v_call: TRBV12-3/TRBV12-4; d_call: TRBD1; clone_size: -
cdr3_aa: CASSDGRRSRFF; cdr3_nt: TGTGCCAGCAGCGACGGGAGGAGGTCCCGGTTCTTC; cdr3_length: 12; j_call: TRBJ2-5; v_call: TRBV6-4; d_call: TRBD2; clone_size: -
cdr3_aa: CASGGVVCLRNQPQHF; cdr3_nt: TGTGCCAGCGGGGGCGTTGTCTGTCTGAGAAATCAGCCCCAGCATTTT; cdr3_length: 16; j_call: TRBJ1-5; v_call: TRBV6-5; d_call: -; clone_size: -
cdr3_aa: CASSPGQKDNEQFF; cdr3_nt: TGTGCCAGCAGCCCTGGACAGAAAGACAATGAGCAGTTCTTC; cdr3_length: 14; j_call: TRBJ2-1; v_call: TRBV7-9; d_call: -; clone_size: few
cdr3_aa: CSARDLGLNTEAFF; cdr3_nt: TGCAGTGCTAGAGACCTCGGTCTGAACACTGAAGCTTTCTTT; cdr3_length: 14; j_call: TRBJ1-1; v_call: TRBV20-1; d_call: -; clone_size: -
cdr3_aa: CASSKGGRGGQPQHF; cdr3_nt: TGTGCCAGCAGCAAAGGCGGCAGGGGAGGTCAGCCCCAGCATTTT; cdr3_length: 15; j_call: TRBJ1-5; v_call: TRBV21-1; d_call: -; clone_size: -
cdr3_aa: CASSLVAGREGEQYF; cdr3_nt: TGTGCCAGCAGCTTAGTAGCAGGGCGTGAGGGCGAGCAGTACTTC; cdr3_length: 15; j_call: TRBJ2-7; v_call: TRBV7-2; d_call: -; clone_size: many
cdr3_aa: CASSPRTLDTLHF; cdr3_nt: TGTGCCAGTAGTCCCCGGACGCTGGACACCCTCCACTTT; cdr3_length: 13; j_call: TRBJ1-6; v_call: TRBV19; d_call: -; clone_size: few
cdr3_aa: CASSSTGYQPQHF; cdr3_nt: TGTGCCAGCAGCTCCACAGGGTACCAGCCCCAGCATTTT; cdr3_length: 13; j_call: TRBJ1-5; v_call: TRBV12-3/TRBV12-4; d_call: -; clone_size: -
cdr3_aa: CASSQGKENTDTQYF; cdr3_nt: TGCGCCAGCAGCCAAGGAAAGGAAAACACAGATACGCAGTATTTT; cdr3_length: 15; j_call: TRBJ2-3; v_call: TRBV4-3; d_call: -; clone_size: many
cdr3_aa: CASSFGQRETQYF; cdr3_nt: TGTGCCAGCAGTTTCGGCCAGCGAGAGACCCAGTACTTC; cdr3_length: 13; j_call: TRBJ2-5; v_call: TRBV6-2/TRBV6-3; d_call: -; clone_size: -
cdr3_aa: CASSLDDRDYPTDTQYF; cdr3_nt: TGTGCCAGCAGCTTAGATGACCGAGACTACCCCACAGATACGCAGTATTTT; cdr3_length: 17; j_call: TRBJ2-3; v_call: TRBV11-2; d_call: -; clone_size: few